The clone carrying this T cell receptor (beta chain) was counted many times. Its target is not known. Construction of the TCRbeta library involved unique molecular identifiers. TCRdb recomputed calls from the PCR reads with MiXCR, one row per CDR3 protein. The sample consists of approximately 70,000 distinct CDR3 sequences, roughly 5.2% of them appearing once. The data were obtained in a study of T-cell reconstitution after alpha-beta-depleted transplantation in children. Study-level findings and limits: Recipient T cells and thymic progenitors that survived were the source of the high TCRbeta diversity seen at day 60 in some patients. At the one-year point after transplant, T-cell counts and TCRbeta diversity were found to come mostly from T cells that had been newly produced. Reportedly, only several hundred clones from non-depleted graft cells drove alpha-beta T-cell counts at about two months.

Unmatched junction bases numbered 3, after V lost 4 bases and J lost 3 bases. This CDR3 comprises 14 residues. This clonotype originated in a boy younger than two who had a stem cell transplant for acute myeloid leukemia, so the T cells may come from the graft donor. Specimen: PBMCs, mostly from graft donor cells, collected 180 days after TCRalphabeta/CD19-depleted stem cell transplant. The chain couples TRBV12-3 or TRBV12-4 to TRBJ2-7, with 10 bases identical to TRBD1. This CDR3 reads CASSWGDRGYEQYF. CDR3 bases: TGTGCCAGCAGTTGGGGGGACAGGGGCTACGAGCAGTACTTC.